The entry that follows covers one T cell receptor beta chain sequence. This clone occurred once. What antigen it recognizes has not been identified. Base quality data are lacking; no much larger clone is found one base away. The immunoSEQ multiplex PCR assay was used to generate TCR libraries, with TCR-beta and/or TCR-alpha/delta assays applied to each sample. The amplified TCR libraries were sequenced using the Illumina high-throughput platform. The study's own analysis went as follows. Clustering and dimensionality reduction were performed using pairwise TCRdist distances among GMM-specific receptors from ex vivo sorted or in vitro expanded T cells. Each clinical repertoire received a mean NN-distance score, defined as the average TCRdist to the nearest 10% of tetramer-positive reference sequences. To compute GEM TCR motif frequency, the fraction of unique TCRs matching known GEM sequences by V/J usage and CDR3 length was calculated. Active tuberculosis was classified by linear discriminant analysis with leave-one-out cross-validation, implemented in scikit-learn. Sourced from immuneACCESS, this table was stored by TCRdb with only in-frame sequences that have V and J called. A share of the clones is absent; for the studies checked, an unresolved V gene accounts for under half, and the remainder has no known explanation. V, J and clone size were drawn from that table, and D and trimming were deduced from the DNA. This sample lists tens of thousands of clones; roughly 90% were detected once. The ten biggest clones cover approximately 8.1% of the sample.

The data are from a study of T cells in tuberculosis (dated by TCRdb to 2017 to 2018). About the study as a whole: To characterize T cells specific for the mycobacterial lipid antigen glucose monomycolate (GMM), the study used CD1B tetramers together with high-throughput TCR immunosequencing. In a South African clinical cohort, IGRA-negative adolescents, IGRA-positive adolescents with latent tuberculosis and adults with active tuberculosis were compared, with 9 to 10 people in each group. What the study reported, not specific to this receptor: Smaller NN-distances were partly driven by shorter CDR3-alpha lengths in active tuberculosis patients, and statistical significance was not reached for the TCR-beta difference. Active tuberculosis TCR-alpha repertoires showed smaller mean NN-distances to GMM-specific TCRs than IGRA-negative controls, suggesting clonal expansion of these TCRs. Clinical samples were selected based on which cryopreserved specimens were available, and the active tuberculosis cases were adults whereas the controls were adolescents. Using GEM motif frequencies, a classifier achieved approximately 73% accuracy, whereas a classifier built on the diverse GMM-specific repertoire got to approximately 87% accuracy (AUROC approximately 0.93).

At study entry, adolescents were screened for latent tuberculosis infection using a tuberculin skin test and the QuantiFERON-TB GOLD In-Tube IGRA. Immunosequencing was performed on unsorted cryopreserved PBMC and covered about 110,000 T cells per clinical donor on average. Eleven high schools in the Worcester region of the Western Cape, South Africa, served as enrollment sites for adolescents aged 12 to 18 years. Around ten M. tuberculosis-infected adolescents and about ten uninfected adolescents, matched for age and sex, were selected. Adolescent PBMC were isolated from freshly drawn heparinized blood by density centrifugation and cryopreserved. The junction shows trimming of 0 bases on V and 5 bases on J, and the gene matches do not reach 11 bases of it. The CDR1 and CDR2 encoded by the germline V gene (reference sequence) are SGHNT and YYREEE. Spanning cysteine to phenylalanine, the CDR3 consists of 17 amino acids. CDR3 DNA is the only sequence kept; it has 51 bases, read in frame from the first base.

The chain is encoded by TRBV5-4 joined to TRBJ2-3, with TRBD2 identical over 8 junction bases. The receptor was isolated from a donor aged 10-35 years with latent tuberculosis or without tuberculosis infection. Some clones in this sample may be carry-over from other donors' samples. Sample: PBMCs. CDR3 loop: CASSLGGLAGLKDTQYF. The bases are TGTGCCAGCAGCTTGGGTGGGTTAGCGGGATTGAAAGATACGCAGTATTTT.